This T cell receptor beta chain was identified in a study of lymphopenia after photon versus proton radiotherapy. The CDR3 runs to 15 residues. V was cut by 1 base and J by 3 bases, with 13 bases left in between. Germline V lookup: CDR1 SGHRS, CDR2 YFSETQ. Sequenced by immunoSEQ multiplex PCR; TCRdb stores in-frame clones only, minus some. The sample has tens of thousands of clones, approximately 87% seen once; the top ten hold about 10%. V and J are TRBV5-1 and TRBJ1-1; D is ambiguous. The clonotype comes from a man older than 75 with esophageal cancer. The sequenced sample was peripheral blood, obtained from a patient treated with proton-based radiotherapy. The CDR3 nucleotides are TGCGCCAGCAGCTTGTGGGGAGGAGGCTACACTGAAGCTTTCTTT. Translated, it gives CASSLWGGGYTEAFF.